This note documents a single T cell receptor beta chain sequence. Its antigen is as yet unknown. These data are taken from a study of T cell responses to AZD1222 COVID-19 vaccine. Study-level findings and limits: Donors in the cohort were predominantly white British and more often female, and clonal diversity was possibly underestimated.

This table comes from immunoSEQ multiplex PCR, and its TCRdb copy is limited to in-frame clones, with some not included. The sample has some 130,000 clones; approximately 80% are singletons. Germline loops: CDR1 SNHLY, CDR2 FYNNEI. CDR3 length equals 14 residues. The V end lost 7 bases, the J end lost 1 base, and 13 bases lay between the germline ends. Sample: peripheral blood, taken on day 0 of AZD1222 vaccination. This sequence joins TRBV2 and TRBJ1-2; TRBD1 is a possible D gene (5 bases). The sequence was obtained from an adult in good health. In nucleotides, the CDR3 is TGTGCCAGCATGGGGCCAGAGCTTAACTATGGCTACACCTTC. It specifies CASMGPELNYGYTF.